The clone carrying this TCR beta chain was picked up one time. TCRdb's copy holds only in-frame clones and misses some; the assay was immunoSEQ multiplex PCR. The sample records 70,000 or so clones, approximately 90% being singletons. These data come from a study of lymphopenia after photon versus proton radiotherapy. V was pared by 8 bases and J by 5 bases, with 12 bases between. The CDR3 is 13 amino acids. The germline V gene has CDR1 MNHEY and CDR2 SVGAGI. The starting material was peripheral blood, obtained from a patient treated with photon-based radiotherapy. The rearrangement uses TRBV6-5 and TRBJ2-2, with D perhaps matching TRBD2 (6 bases). The TCR comes from a woman between 65 and 79 years old with pancreatic cancer. The DNA for the CDR3 is TGTGCCAGCCTCCTAGCGATAACCGGGGAGCTGTTTTTT. Protein sequence: CASLLAITGELFF.